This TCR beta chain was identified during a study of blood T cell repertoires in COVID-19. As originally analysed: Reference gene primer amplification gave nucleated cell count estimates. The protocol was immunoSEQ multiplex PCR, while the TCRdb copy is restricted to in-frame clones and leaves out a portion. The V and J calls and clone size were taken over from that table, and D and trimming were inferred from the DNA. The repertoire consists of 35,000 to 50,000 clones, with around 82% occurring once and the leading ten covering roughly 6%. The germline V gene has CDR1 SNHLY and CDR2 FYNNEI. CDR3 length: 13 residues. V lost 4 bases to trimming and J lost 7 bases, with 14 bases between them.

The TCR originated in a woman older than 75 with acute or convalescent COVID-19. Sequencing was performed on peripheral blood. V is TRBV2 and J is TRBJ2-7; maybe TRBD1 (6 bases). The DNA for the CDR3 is TGTGCCAGCAGTGCAAAAAGGGGGTGGGAGCAGTACTTC. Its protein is CASSAKRGWEQYF.